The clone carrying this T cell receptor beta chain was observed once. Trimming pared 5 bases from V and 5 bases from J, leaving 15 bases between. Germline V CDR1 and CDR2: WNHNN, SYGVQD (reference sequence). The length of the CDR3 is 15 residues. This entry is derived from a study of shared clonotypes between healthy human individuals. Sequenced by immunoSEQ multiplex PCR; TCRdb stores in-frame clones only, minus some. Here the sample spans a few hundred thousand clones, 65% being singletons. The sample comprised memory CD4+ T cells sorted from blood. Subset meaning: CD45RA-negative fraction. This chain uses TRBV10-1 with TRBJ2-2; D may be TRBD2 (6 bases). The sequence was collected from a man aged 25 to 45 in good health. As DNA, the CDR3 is TGCGCCAGCAGTTACACGGGAGTTGGAACCGGGGAGCTGTTTTTT. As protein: CASSYTGVGTGELFF.